The 6 T cell receptor beta chains presented below share a single source sample, sequenced in a study of CD8 T cells in Susac syndrome. An amount of RNA that ranged from roughly 0.45 to 1 ug was reverse transcribed with random hexamers. TCRdb re-called the immunoSEQ multiplex PCR reads through MiXCR, storing one row per CDR3 protein. This sample carries 170,000 or so distinct CDR3 sequences, more than 95% of them seen once, and the ten largest clones take about 0.12%. The sample was CD4+ T cells from PBMCs. Receptors originate from a human donor with Susac syndrome.

The gene calls are TRBV11-2 and TRBJ2-2; D is perhaps TRBD1 or TRBD2 (5 bases each). The CDR3 is 14 amino acids. Germline V lookup: CDR1 SGHAT, CDR2 FQNNGV. V was cut by 10 bases and J by 5 bases, with 17 bases left in between. CDR3 protein: CATLWGSGTGELFF. Written as DNA, the CDR3 is TGTGCCACCCTATGGGGGAGTGGTACCGGGGAGCTGTTTTTT.

The J gene is TRBJ2-3, the V gene TRBV20-1; TRBD2 might be the D (6 bases). CDR3 length: 13 amino acids. Germline lookup yields CDR1 DFQATT and CDR2 SNEGSKA (reference sequence). V was shortened by 6 bases and J by 2 bases, with 12 bases between the two germline ends. The CDR3 loop reads CSAAGLLTDTQYF. CDR3 sequence (DNA): TGCAGTGCCGCAGGACTACTCACAGATACGCAGTATTTT.

The chain links TRBV9 to TRBJ2-3, with 8 bases lining up with TRBD1. V was clipped by 2 bases and J by 1 base; unmatched bases: 9. Germline V gene data show CDR1 as SGDLS and CDR2 as YYNGEE. The CDR3 is made up of 17 amino acids. The CDR3 spells CASSVRGTGPRTDTQYF. The CDR3 nucleotides are TGTGCCAGCAGCGTTAGAGGGACAGGTCCCCGCACAGATACGCAGTATTTT.

Written as DNA, the CDR3 is TGCAGTGCTAGTGAATCTACCCGACAGGGAAAGGGCTACACCTTC. This translates into CSASESTRQGKGYTF. J is TRBJ1-2 and V is TRBV20-1, with 7 nucleotides matching TRBD1. The CDR3 runs to 15 residues. Per the germline V gene, CDR1 is DFQATT and CDR2 is SNEGSKA (reference sequence). The V segment lost 3 bases and the J segment 8 bases; nucleotides outside the gene matches: 15.

The chain uses TRBV7-8 and TRBJ1-1; D uncertain. The CDR3 loop spans 14 amino acids. V was shortened by 0 bases and J by 2 bases, with 7 bases between the two germline ends. Germline V lookup: CDR1 SGHVS, CDR2 FQNEAQ. In nucleotides, the CDR3 is TGTGCCAGCAGCTTAGCGGTCAGAAACACTGAAGCTTTCTTT. Translated, it gives CASSLAVRNTEAFF.

The chain couples TRBV7-2 to TRBJ2-1; 9 bases map to TRBD1. J gave up 15 bases and V 5 bases, and 8 bases lay outside the gene matches. This CDR3 spans 12 amino acids. Looked up from germline, CDR1 is SGHTA and CDR2 is FQGNSA. CDR3 DNA: TGTGCCAGCAGCCCTGACAGGGGGTTTGGGTTCTTC. Residues: CASSPDRGFGFF. The whole variable domain, filled in from reference TRBV7-2 and TRBJ2-1, reads GAGVSQSPSNKVTEKGKDVELRCDPISGHTALYWYRQSLGQGLEFLIYFQGNSAPDKSGLPSDRFSAERTGGSVSTLTIQRTQQEDSAVYLCASSPDRGFGFFGPGTRLTVL.